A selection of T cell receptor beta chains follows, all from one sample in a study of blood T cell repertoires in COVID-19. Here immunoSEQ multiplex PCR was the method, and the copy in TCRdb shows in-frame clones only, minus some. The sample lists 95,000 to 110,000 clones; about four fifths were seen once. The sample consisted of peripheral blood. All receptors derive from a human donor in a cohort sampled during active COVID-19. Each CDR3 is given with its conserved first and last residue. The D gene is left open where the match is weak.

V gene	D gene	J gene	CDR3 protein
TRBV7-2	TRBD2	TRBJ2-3	CASSLRLAGGIADTQYF
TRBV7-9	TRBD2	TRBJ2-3	CASSNLAGTSDTQYF
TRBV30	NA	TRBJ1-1	CAWGTVARNTEAFF
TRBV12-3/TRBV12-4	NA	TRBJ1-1	CASSFGGDTEAFF
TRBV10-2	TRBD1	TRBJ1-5	CASPGQSIFSNQPQHF
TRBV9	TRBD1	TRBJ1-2	CASSGTGQGYGYTF
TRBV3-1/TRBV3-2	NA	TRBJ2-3	CASSHRRPTDTQYF
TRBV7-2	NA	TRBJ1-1	CASRSVLTGNTEAFF
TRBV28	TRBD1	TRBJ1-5	CASSPRGQPGNQPQHF
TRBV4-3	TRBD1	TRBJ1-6	CASSQYRGGSSPLHF
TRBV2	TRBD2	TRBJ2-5	CASSGGSGIQETQYF
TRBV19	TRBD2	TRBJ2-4	CASSTGLAGGVRAKNIQYF
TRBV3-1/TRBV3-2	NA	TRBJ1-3	CASSQEQGRVWGNTIYF
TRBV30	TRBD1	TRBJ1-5	CAWSLQGNQPQHF
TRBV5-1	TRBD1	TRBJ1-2	CASSLGQGTYGYTF
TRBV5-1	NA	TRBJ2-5	CASSLGRILEGETQYF
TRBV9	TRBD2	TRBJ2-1	CASTLTSGRNNEQFF
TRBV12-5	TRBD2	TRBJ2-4	CASGLGLREGDIQYF
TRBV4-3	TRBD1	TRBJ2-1	CASSFRTGSSYNEQFF
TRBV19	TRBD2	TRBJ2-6	CASSTPGLASSSGANVLTF
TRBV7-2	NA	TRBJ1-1	CASSLAFRDIKGRNTEAFF
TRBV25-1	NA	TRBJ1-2	CASSDRVPPGYTF
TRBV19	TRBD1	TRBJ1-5	CASNNYGTGNQPQHF
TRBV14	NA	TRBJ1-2	CASSQARGFGYTF
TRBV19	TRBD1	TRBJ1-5	CASRSGTATAGQPQHF
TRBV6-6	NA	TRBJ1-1	CASSQLETEAFF
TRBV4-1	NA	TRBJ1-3	CASSQEWAYSGNTIYF
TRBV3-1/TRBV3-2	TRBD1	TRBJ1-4	CASTLDRGGEKLFF
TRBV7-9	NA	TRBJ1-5	CASSLLSSNQPQHF
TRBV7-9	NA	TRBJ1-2	CASSLDSLYGYTF
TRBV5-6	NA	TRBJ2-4	CASSPGGQVAKNIQYF
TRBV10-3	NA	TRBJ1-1	CAISESTLGGLNTEAFF